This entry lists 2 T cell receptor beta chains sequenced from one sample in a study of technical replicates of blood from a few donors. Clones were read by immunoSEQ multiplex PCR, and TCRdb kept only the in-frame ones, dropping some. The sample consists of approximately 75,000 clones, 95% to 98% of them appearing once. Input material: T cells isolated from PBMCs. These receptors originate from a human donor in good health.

CDR3 DNA sequence: TGTGCCAGCAGCTTAGGGACAGAGAACACTGAAGCTTTCTTT. This sequence encodes CASSLGTENTEAFF. The V call is TRBV7-6, the J call TRBJ1-1, with D perhaps TRBD1 (6 bases). The CDR3 totals 14 residues. Trimming cost V 1 base and J 1 base, with 7 bases left between them. Germline loops: CDR1 SGHVS, CDR2 FNYEAQ.

In nucleotides, the CDR3 is TGTGCCAGCAGGGGGTCGGGGGGTGGAATAGAGACCCAGTACTTC. As protein: CASRGSGGGIETQYF. The chain has TRBV2 and TRBJ2-5, with 7 bases that match TRBD2. Germline values: CDR1 SNHLY, CDR2 FYNNEI. Unmatched junction bases numbered 11, after V lost 6 bases and J lost 4 bases. This CDR3 is 15 amino acids long.